Only one count was recorded for the clone carrying this TCR beta chain. The germline CDR1 and CDR2 sequences are LGHNA and YSLEER. The CDR3 contains 15 residues. The V and J ends lost 2 bases and 4 bases respectively, with 9 bases between them. This entry comes from a study of OX40 agonist ivuxolimab in advanced cancers. The method was immunoSEQ multiplex PCR; TCRdb's version includes in-frame clones alone and lacks a portion of them. The data hold tens of thousands of clones, with over 80% observed a single time. The material sequenced was CD4+ or CD8+ T cells sorted from blood, taken in a trial of the OX40 agonist ivuxolimab. The receptor comes from an adult with an advanced solid tumor such as melanoma, head and neck, liver or kidney cancer. The rearrangement links TRBV4-3 to TRBJ2-6; TRBD2 is a possible D gene (5 bases). CDR3 in DNA: TGCGCCAGCAGCCAAATGAGGAGGGGGGCCAACGTCCTGACTTTC. Encoded protein: CASSQMRRGANVLTF.